This entry features one T cell receptor (beta chain) sequence. This record belongs to a study of control samples from healthy donors and cancer patients. The method was immunoSEQ multiplex PCR; TCRdb's version includes in-frame clones alone and lacks a portion of them. Of 57,000 or so clones in the sample, 94% were seen once. Per germline, CDR1 WNHNN and CDR2 SYGVQD (reference sequence). V shed 6 bases and J 3 bases; nucleotides not matched to a gene: 13. The CDR3 sequence is 16 residues long. The gene calls are TRBV10-1 and TRBJ1-1, with 7 bases that match TRBD1. Sequences were obtained from blood. The receptor was isolated from a man aged 30 to 45 in good health. CDR3 in DNA: TGCGCCAGCAGAGCCCTGGGGGGAGGGGGCGACACTGAAGCTTTCTTT. It translates to CASRALGGGGDTEAFF.